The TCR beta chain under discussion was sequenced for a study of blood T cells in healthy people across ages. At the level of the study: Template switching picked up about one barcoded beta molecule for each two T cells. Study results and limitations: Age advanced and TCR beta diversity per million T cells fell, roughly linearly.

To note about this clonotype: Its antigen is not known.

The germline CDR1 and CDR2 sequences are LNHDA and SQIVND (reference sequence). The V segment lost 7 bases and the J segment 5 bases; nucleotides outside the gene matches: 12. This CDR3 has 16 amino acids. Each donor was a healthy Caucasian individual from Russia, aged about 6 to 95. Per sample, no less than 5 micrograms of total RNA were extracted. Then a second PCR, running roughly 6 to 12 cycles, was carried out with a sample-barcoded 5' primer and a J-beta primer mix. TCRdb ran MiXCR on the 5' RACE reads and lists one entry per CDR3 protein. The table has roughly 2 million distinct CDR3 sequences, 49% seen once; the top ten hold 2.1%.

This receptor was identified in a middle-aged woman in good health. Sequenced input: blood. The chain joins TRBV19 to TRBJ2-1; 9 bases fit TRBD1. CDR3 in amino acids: CASTPQGTGPNNEQFF. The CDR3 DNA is TGTGCCAGTACCCCGCAGGGGACAGGGCCGAACAATGAGCAGTTCTTC.